What follows are 16 T cell receptor beta chains derived from one specimen sequenced in a study of T cell responses to AZD1222 COVID-19 vaccine. The repertoire was sequenced with immunoSEQ multiplex PCR; TCRdb's copy has only in-frame clones and lacks some. The sample holds some 140,000 clones; about 87% are singletons and the top ten take just over 5.5%. The sequences come from peripheral blood, collected on day 0 of AZD1222 vaccination. These receptors all come from an adult in good health.

V is TRBV4-2 and J is TRBJ1-5, with a weak D call TRBD1 (6 bases). This CDR3 has 13 amino acids. Germline CDR1 LGHNA, CDR2 YNFKEQ. V was cut by 0 bases and J by 7 bases, with 7 bases left in between. CDR3 sequence: CASSQERGQPQHF. CDR3 nucleotides: TGTGCCAGCAGCCAAGAGAGGGGGCAGCCCCAGCATTTT.

This clone was counted once. The rearrangement uses TRBV29-1 and TRBJ1-2; 9 nucleotides line up with TRBD1. CDR3 length: 14 residues. Germline V gene sequence: CDR1 SQVTM, CDR2 ANQGSEA. Trimming at V came to 6 bases and at J to 4 bases, leaving 9 bases not matched to a gene. CDR3 in amino acids: CSVVADRGVYGYTF. CDR3 bases: TGCAGCGTCGTGGCTGACAGGGGGGTCTATGGCTACACCTTC.

This chain joins TRBV19 and TRBJ1-5; 8 bases align to TRBD1. Trimming at V came to 7 bases and at J to 7 bases, leaving 6 bases not matched to a gene. CDR1 and CDR2 from the germline V gene are LNHDA and SQIVND (reference sequence). This CDR3 is built from 13 residues. CDR3: CASNDRGKQPQHF. Written as DNA, the CDR3 is TGTGCCAGTAACGACAGGGGTAAGCAGCCCCAGCATTTT.

This chain uses TRBV5-4 with TRBJ1-2; TRBD1 is a possible D gene (5 bases). Trimming removed 4 bases from V and 1 base from J, with 8 bases in between. This CDR3 is 13 amino acids long. Germline CDR1 and CDR2: SGHNT and YYREEE (reference sequence). CDR3 nucleotide sequence: TGTGCCAGCAGCCCCAGGGTTAACTATGGCTACACCTTC. It is translated as CASSPRVNYGYTF. Combining the CDR3 with reference TRBV5-4 and TRBJ1-2 gives the whole variable domain ETGVTQSPTHLIKTRGQQVTLRCSSQSGHNTVSWYQQALGQGPQFIFQYYREEENGRGNFPPRFSGLQFPNYSSELNVNALELDDSALYLCASSPRVNYGYTFGSGTRLTVV.

This clone was seen only a few times. This chain uses TRBV6-2 or TRBV6-3 with TRBJ2-7; D is unclear. Looked up from germline, CDR1 is MNHEY and CDR2 is SVGEGT. There are 12 residues in the CDR3. V was trimmed by 6 bases and J by 4 bases, leaving 10 bases between them. The CDR3: CASSLNPYEQYF. The CDR3 nucleotides are TGTGCCAGCAGCCTGAACCCATACGAGCAGTACTTC.

This chain connects TRBV15 to TRBJ2-1; 11 nucleotides match TRBD1. CDR1 is LNHNV and CDR2 is YYDKDF in the germline V gene (reference sequence). The length of the CDR3 is 19 residues. Trimming took 5 bases from V and 0 from J; bases not matched to a gene: 12. CDR3 DNA sequence: TGTGCCACCAGCCGAGGGACAGGGGGAGCCCTAGTCTCCTACAATGAGCAGTTCTTC. Translated, it gives CATSRGTGGALVSYNEQFF.

The chain uses TRBV6-5 and TRBJ2-7; tentative D call: TRBD2 (6 bases). Germline lookup yields CDR1 MNHEY and CDR2 SVGAGI. The CDR3 is 14 amino acids. V was pared by 10 bases and J by 7 bases, with 23 bases between. The chain's CDR3 is CATTRARGVMEQYF. Here the CDR3 DNA reads TGTGCCACCACGCGAGCGCGGGGTGTGATGGAGCAGTACTTC.

This clone was observed a few times. This chain connects TRBV7-7 to TRBJ1-4; tentative D call: TRBD1 (5 bases). Germline CDR1 SSHAT, CDR2 FNYEAQ (reference sequence). The germline V and J ends were trimmed by 3 bases and 7 bases, with 15 bases remaining between them. The CDR3 extends over 15 amino acids. CDR3 in DNA: TGTGCCAGCAGCTTGGGGGGAGGAATAAGTGAAAAACTGTTTTTT. This gives the protein CASSLGGGISEKLFF.

The V call is TRBV11-3, the J call TRBJ2-3, with D possibly called TRBD1 or TRBD2 (5 bases each). V shed 5 bases and J shed 6 bases, with 15 bases lying between them. Germline V gene lookup returns CDR1 SGHNT and CDR2 YENEEA. This CDR3 comprises 14 residues. The chain's CDR3 is CASSPGSVRDTQYF. DNA of the CDR3: TGTGCCAGCAGCCCAGGGAGCGTGCGGGATACGCAGTATTTT.

This clone has more than one count but fewer than ten. The chain carries TRBV28 and TRBJ1-2; D is unclear. There are 16 residues in the CDR3. V lost 7 bases, J lost 2 bases, and 20 bases lay in between. In germline, CDR1 is MDHEN, CDR2 SYDVKM. The CDR3 region is CASTLFGRLGNYGYTF. The CDR3 nucleotides are TGTGCCAGCACCCTCTTCGGACGATTGGGGAACTATGGCTACACCTTC.

The rearrangement uses TRBV10-3 and TRBJ2-2; 8 positions agree with TRBD1. Germline values: CDR1 ENHRY, CDR2 SYGVKD. With 2 bases clipped from V and 0 bases from J, the junction kept 14 bases outside the gene matches. This CDR3 spans 20 amino acids. The CDR3 DNA reads as TGTGCCATCAGTGAGACCGGGACAGGCCCTAATGTAGCGAACACCGGGGAGCTGTTTTTT. This encodes CAISETGTGPNVANTGELFF.

V is TRBV6-6 and J is TRBJ1-3; weak D call: TRBD1 (5 bases). The CDR3 totals 13 residues. Trimming stripped 6 bases from V and 1 base from J, with 7 bases between. Germline loops: CDR1 MNHNY, CDR2 SVGAGI (reference sequence). CDR3 loop: CASSGTSGNTIYF. In DNA, the CDR3 is TGTGCCAGCAGCGGGACGTCTGGAAACACCATATATTTT.

The CDR3 loop reads CASTTGLAGGPSSYNEQFF. The CDR3 DNA follows: TGTGCCAGCACCACCGGGCTAGCGGGAGGGCCGAGCTCCTACAATGAGCAGTTCTTC. V is TRBV7-9 and J is TRBJ2-1, with TRBD2 matching 12 bases. CDR1 SEHNR and CDR2 FQNEAQ come from the germline V gene (reference sequence). The CDR3 length is 19 residues. Trimming took 7 bases from V and 0 from J; bases not matched to a gene: 13.

The chain employs TRBV9 and TRBJ1-1; D remains unclear. The length of the CDR3 is 17 residues. V dropped 0 bases and J dropped 4 bases, with 19 bases sitting between them. CDR1 and CDR2 (germline): SGDLS, YYNGEE. This chain's CDR3 is CASSVDPGGRGATEAFF. CDR3 nucleotides: TGTGCCAGCAGCGTAGATCCGGGCGGACGGGGAGCCACTGAAGCTTTCTTT.

The genes are TRBV19 and TRBJ2-1; 7 bases align to TRBD2. The germline gives CDR1 LNHDA, CDR2 SQIVND (reference sequence). CDR3 size: 14 residues. Germline trimming cut 4 bases from V and 4 bases from J; bases unmatched to any gene: 4. CDR3 nucleotides: TGTGCCAGTAGTACCGGCGGGAGTTACAATGAGCAGTTCTTC. This translates into CASSTGGSYNEQFF.

The rearrangement joins TRBV9 to TRBJ1-5; tentatively, D is TRBD1 (5 bases). Germline V gene sequence: CDR1 SGDLS, CDR2 YYNGEE. The CDR3 extends over 18 amino acids. V dropped 2 bases and J dropped 0 bases, with 18 bases sitting between them. CDR3 loop: CASSVSPRLGGSNQPQHF. The CDR3 DNA sequence: TGTGCCAGCAGCGTTTCACCCCGACTGGGGGGTAGCAATCAGCCCCAGCATTTT.